This TCR beta chain was retrieved from a study of cytomegalovirus exposure and HLA in healthy donors. The wider study: Later, an analysis reported that the 110 or so validation repertoires had used the same platform as the 500 to 750 first-cohort repertoires.

The CDR3 has 16 amino acids. V was pared by 10 bases and J by 4 bases, with 17 bases of the junction left unmatched. The V gene's germline CDR1 is SNHLY and CDR2 FYNNEI. The table came from immunoSEQ multiplex PCR; TCRdb's copy has only in-frame clones and leaves some out. The sample carries approximately 170,000 clones, approximately 84% recorded once. About this clone: The antigen is undetermined.

Whole-study results and caveats: As was reported, the classifier diagnosed cytomegalovirus status with high specificity and sensitivity. Most observed TCR sequences were rare, whereas some public TCRs were detected in many donors. Researchers counted around 180 TCR beta chains as cytomegalovirus-associated.

This sequence joins TRBV2 and TRBJ2-7; 9 bases line up with TRBD2. Material for sequencing was PBMCs. This clonotype originated in a man aged 25-45 years in good health and CMV-seropositive. The CDR3: CAIQTARFSGGYEQYF. DNA of the CDR3: TGTGCCATCCAGACCGCGCGCTTTAGCGGGGGATACGAGCAGTACTTC.